The clone carrying this T cell receptor beta chain was found many times. As yet, its antigen is unknown. The 5'RACE template-switching step produced TCR cDNA and added a universal primer site and UMIs. TCRdb reprocessed the 5' RACE reads with MiXCR, giving one entry per CDR3 protein. The table shows tens of thousands of distinct CDR3 sequences, with about 5% occurring only once. The data stem from a study of T cells after yellow fever vaccination. At the level of the study: Low-cell-number fractions were prepared with SMART-Seq v4 Ultra Low Input.

Whole-study results and caveats: Among primary-vaccination clones, most reappeared after the booster, at just under 98% for CD4 and 88% for CD8. From the bulk population, abundant clonotypes could contaminate and appear within FACS-sorted repertoires.

The germline CDR1 and CDR2 sequences are MDHEN and SYDVKM. V was cut by 4 bases and J by 7 bases, with 14 bases left in between. The CDR3 loop spans 14 amino acids. Source: CD8+ T cells sorted from PBMCs, taken 10 days after the yellow fever booster vaccination. The chain employs TRBV28 and TRBJ1-5; possible D gene TRBD1, 6 bases. The origin of this receptor is a young man who received the YFV17D yellow fever vaccine. As DNA, the CDR3 is TGTGCCAGCAGTTCTAGGGGGTTATGGCAGCCCCAGCATTTT. Protein product: CASSSRGLWQPQHF.